The present T cell receptor beta chain was sequenced within a study of blood T cell repertoires in COVID-19. The wider study: The samples span acute and convalescent COVID-19 from the United States, Italy and Spain. PBMCs, B-cell-depleted T cells, or T cells provided the cDNA or gDNA that made up the material.

In the source study's methods: Using reference gene primer amplification, nucleated cell counts were estimated. Generated by immunoSEQ multiplex PCR, the TCRdb table keeps only in-frame clones and is missing some. Clone size and the V and J calls come from that table; the DNA yielded D and trimming. The sample yields more than 250,000 clones, approximately 87% seen once. The CDR3 extends over 14 amino acids. V lost 5 bases, J lost 5 bases, and 4 bases stayed unmatched. Germline CDR1 is SNHLY and CDR2 is FYNNEI. The TCR sequence derives from a man in his fifties or sixties who had recovered from COVID-19. What was sequenced was peripheral blood. This chain uses TRBV2 with TRBJ2-5, with 11 bases fitting TRBD2. The CDR3 bases are TGTGCCAGCAGTTTAGCGGGGGGGCTTGAGACCCAGTACTTC. Its protein is CASSLAGGLETQYF.